This paragraph covers one T cell receptor (beta chain) sequence. The antigen is not known. This CDR3 has 13 amino acids. V gave up 3 bases and J gave up 5 bases; unmatched junction bases: 3. CDR1 is SGHDN and CDR2 is FVKESK in the germline V gene. Use of 60 Vbeta and 13 Jbeta primers characterized the PCR. The repertoire was sequenced with immunoSEQ multiplex PCR; TCRdb's copy has only in-frame clones and lacks some. The sample comprises some 170,000 clones, roughly 79% of which are singletons, and roughly 13% rests with the top ten. The data belong to a study of cytomegalovirus exposure and HLA in healthy donors. Study-wide results and caveats: Later, TCR association rates were found to vary by HLA locus, highest for DRB1 and lowest for HLA-C.

V and J are TRBV14 and TRBJ2-5, with 7 bases lining up with TRBD1. Sample: PBMCs. This receptor was obtained from a woman between 45 and 65 years old in good health and CMV-seronegative. The CDR3: CASSQTGQETQYF. In DNA, the CDR3 is TGTGCCAGCAGCCAGACAGGGCAGGAGACCCAGTACTTC.